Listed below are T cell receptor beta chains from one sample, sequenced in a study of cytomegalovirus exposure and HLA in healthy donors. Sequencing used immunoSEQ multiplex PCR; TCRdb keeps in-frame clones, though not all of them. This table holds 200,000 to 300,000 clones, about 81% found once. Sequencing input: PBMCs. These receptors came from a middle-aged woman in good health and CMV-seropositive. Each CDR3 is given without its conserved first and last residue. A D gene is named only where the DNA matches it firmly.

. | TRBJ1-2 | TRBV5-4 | ASSLDGYGYT
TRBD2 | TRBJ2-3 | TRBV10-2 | ASGGEGTDTQY
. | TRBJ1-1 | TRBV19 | ASRAGFRRRPNTEAF
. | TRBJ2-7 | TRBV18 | ASSPFPVRSYEQY
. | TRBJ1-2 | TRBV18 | ASSPSRTAPSGYT
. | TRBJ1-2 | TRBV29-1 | SVELGTSYGYT
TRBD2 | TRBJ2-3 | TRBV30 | AWSVLGLAGDTQY
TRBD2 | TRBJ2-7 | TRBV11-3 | ASSSLPIAGGPGEQY
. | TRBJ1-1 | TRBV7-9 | SSGPRRENTEAF
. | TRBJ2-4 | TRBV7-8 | ASSLDRVLGKNIQY
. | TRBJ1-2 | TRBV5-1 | ASRSGGNNYGYT
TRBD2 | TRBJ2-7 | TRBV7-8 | ASSLALGLVPSGEQY
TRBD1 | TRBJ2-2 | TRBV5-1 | ASSRRTGRGTGELF
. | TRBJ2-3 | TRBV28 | ASSPPSTDTQY
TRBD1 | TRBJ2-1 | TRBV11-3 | ASSLGGTGKNNEQF
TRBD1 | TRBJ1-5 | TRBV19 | ASRVGTGGTQPQH
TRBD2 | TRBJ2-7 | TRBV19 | ASSSWEGAYEQY
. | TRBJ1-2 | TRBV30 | AWNEAVFYGYT
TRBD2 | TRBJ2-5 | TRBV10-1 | ASSDAGTSGKETQY
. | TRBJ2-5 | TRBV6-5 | ASSYAGSQETQY
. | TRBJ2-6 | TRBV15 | ATSRDHGSSGANVLT
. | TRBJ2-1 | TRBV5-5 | ASSVTSRGSYNEQF
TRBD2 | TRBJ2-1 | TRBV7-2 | ASSFAGGRNEQF